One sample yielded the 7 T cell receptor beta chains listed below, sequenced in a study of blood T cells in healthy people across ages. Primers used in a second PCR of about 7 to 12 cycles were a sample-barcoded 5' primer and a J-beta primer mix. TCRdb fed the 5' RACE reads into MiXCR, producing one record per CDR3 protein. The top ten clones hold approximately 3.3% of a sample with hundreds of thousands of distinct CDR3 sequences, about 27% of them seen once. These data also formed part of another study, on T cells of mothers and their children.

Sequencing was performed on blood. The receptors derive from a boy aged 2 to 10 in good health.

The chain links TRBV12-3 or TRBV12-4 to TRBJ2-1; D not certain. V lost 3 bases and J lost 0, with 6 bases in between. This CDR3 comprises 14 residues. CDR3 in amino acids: CASSFDVSYNEQFF. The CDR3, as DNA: TGTGCCAGCAGTTTTGATGTCTCCTACAATGAGCAGTTCTTC.

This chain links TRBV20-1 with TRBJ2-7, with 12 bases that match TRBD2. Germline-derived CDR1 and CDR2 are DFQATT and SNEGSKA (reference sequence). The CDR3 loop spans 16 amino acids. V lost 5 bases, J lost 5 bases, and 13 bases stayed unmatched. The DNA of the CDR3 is TGCAGTGCTTTGACTAGCGGGGGCCCCACGAAGGACGAGCAGTACTTC. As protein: CSALTSGGPTKDEQYF.

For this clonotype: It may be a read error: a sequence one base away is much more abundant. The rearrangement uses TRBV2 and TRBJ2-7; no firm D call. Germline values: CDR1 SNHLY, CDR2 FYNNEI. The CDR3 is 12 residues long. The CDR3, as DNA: TGTGCCAGCAGTGGTATAGACTGCGCTAAGGACTTC. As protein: CASSGIDCAKDF.

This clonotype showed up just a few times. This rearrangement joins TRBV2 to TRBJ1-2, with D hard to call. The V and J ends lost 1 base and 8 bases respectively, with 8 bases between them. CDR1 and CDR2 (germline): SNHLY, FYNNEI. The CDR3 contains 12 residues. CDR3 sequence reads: CASSEGEWGYTF. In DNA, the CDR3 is TGTGCCAGCAGTGAAGGGGAGTGGGGCTACACCTTC.

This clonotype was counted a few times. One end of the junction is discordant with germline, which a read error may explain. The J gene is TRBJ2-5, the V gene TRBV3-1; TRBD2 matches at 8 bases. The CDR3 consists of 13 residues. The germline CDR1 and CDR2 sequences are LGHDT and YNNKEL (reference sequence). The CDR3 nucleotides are TGTGCCAGCAGCCAAGATGACGTGTCGACTAGCGACTTC. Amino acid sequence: CASSQDDVSTSDF.

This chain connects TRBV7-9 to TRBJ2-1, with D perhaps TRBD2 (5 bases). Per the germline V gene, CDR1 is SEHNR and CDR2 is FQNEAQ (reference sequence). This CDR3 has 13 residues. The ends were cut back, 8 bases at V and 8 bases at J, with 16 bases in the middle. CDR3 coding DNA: TGTGCCAGCCGGGCGGATCCTAGCTATGAGCAGTTCTTC. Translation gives CASRADPSYEQFF.

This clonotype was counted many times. In DNA form, the CDR3 reads TGTGCCAGCACCCTTATGGCCGGCACAGATACGCAGTATTTT. Protein: CASTLMAGTDTQYF. V is TRBV12-3 or TRBV12-4 and J is TRBJ2-3, with D unresolved. Trimming left V 7 bases short and J 1 base short, with 12 bases between. The CDR3 extends over 14 amino acids.